Listed below are T cell receptor beta chains from one sample, sequenced in a study of T cells after yellow fever vaccination. TCRdb used MiXCR to reprocess the 5' RACE reads, holding one entry per CDR3 protein. Among some 300,000 distinct CDR3 sequences listed, roughly 8.3% were seen once. The sequencing used PBMCs, collected about 49 days after the first yellow fever vaccination. The source of these receptors is a man between 18 and 29 years old who received the YFV17D yellow fever vaccine. Both conserved end residues are part of each CDR3. Each record gives: CDR3 protein, J gene, D gene, V gene. The D gene is left open where the match is weak.

CDR3aa: CSASSGANTGELFF
j_gene: TRBJ2-2
d_gene: TRBD2
v_gene: TRBV20-1

CDR3aa: CASSLPSGAGETQYF
j_gene: TRBJ2-5
d_gene: TRBD2
v_gene: TRBV12-3/TRBV12-4

CDR3aa: CASSPTSGGITDTQYF
j_gene: TRBJ2-3
d_gene: TRBD2
v_gene: TRBV7-7

CDR3aa: CASSQVDRGNTEAFF
j_gene: TRBJ1-1
d_gene: TRBD1
v_gene: TRBV4-3

CDR3aa: CASSVTTGPTYEQYF
j_gene: TRBJ2-7
d_gene: -
v_gene: TRBV27

CDR3aa: CASSHRSSGGWETQYF
j_gene: TRBJ2-5
d_gene: TRBD2
v_gene: TRBV6-5

CDR3aa: CASSLATLNYGYTF
j_gene: TRBJ1-2
d_gene: -
v_gene: TRBV7-9

CDR3aa: CASSTATGEGYTF
j_gene: TRBJ1-2
d_gene: -
v_gene: TRBV28

CDR3aa: CASSFNQGTDTEAFF
j_gene: TRBJ1-1
d_gene: -
v_gene: TRBV12-3/TRBV12-4

CDR3aa: CASSLVDYSSYEQYF
j_gene: TRBJ2-7
d_gene: -
v_gene: TRBV7-2

CDR3aa: CASSQGPTATNTGELFF
j_gene: TRBJ2-2
d_gene: -
v_gene: TRBV7-9

CDR3aa: CAISATGGGQPQHF
j_gene: TRBJ1-5
d_gene: TRBD1
v_gene: TRBV10-3

CDR3aa: CASSLEQGQPQHF
j_gene: TRBJ1-5
d_gene: -
v_gene: TRBV12-3/TRBV12-4

CDR3aa: CASSPAPGQGTKSLHF
j_gene: TRBJ1-6
d_gene: TRBD1
v_gene: TRBV12-3/TRBV12-4

CDR3aa: CASSPARTGGDQPQHF
j_gene: TRBJ1-5
d_gene: TRBD1
v_gene: TRBV27

CDR3aa: CSARVPGKGTEAFF
j_gene: TRBJ1-1
d_gene: -
v_gene: TRBV20-1

CDR3aa: CASSQGRGNLNTEAFF
j_gene: TRBJ1-1
d_gene: -
v_gene: TRBV4-1

CDR3aa: CASSQDRVGEKLFF
j_gene: TRBJ1-4
d_gene: TRBD1
v_gene: TRBV4-1

CDR3aa: CASSQDKDSPASTDTQYF
j_gene: TRBJ2-3
d_gene: -
v_gene: TRBV4-1

CDR3aa: CASSFAVRGNNYGYTF
j_gene: TRBJ1-2
d_gene: -
v_gene: TRBV7-2

CDR3aa: CSVEGILGNTIYF
j_gene: TRBJ1-3
d_gene: -
v_gene: TRBV29-1

CDR3aa: CASSLRLTDSSYEQYF
j_gene: TRBJ2-7
d_gene: -
v_gene: TRBV5-1

CDR3aa: CASSQREGTAFF
j_gene: TRBJ1-1
d_gene: -
v_gene: TRBV4-3

CDR3aa: CSANPGQRTTEAFF
j_gene: TRBJ1-1
d_gene: -
v_gene: TRBV20-1

CDR3aa: CASSLKGLAVPKRDSPLHF
j_gene: TRBJ1-6
d_gene: -
v_gene: TRBV18

CDR3aa: CATSDPRGFGELFF
j_gene: TRBJ2-2
d_gene: -
v_gene: TRBV24-1

CDR3aa: CASSPGPIQETQYF
j_gene: TRBJ2-5
d_gene: -
v_gene: TRBV28

CDR3aa: CASRTTGGVGTDTQYF
j_gene: TRBJ2-3
d_gene: -
v_gene: TRBV6-1

CDR3aa: CAISDQVASGANVLTF
j_gene: TRBJ2-6
d_gene: -
v_gene: TRBV10-3

CDR3aa: CASSARTERETQYF
j_gene: TRBJ2-5
d_gene: -
v_gene: TRBV14

CDR3aa: CASSPRLAGDNEQFF
j_gene: TRBJ2-1
d_gene: TRBD2
v_gene: TRBV28

CDR3aa: CASSLMPGASYNSPLHF
j_gene: TRBJ1-6
d_gene: -
v_gene: TRBV7-2

CDR3aa: CASSLVWRVSEAFF
j_gene: TRBJ1-1
d_gene: -
v_gene: TRBV7-9

CDR3aa: CASSPTGGSGGYTF
j_gene: TRBJ1-2
d_gene: TRBD1
v_gene: TRBV7-3

CDR3aa: CSARVPLAGALEQFF
j_gene: TRBJ2-1
d_gene: TRBD2
v_gene: TRBV20-1

CDR3aa: CASSLGQVLNSPLHF
j_gene: TRBJ1-6
d_gene: TRBD1
v_gene: TRBV6-1

CDR3aa: CASAGTGGAGELFF
j_gene: TRBJ2-2
d_gene: TRBD1
v_gene: TRBV12-5

CDR3aa: CAWTANEKLFF
j_gene: TRBJ1-4
d_gene: -
v_gene: TRBV30

CDR3aa: CASSRRGDSPLHF
j_gene: TRBJ1-6
d_gene: TRBD1
v_gene: TRBV5-5

CDR3aa: CASSLNVETQYF
j_gene: TRBJ2-5
d_gene: -
v_gene: TRBV7-9

CDR3aa: CASSIGSGPGDEQYF
j_gene: TRBJ2-7
d_gene: -
v_gene: TRBV19

CDR3aa: CASSYSQGPLVTEAFF
j_gene: TRBJ1-1
d_gene: -
v_gene: TRBV6-5

CDR3aa: CASSLAEGQGYTF
j_gene: TRBJ1-2
d_gene: -
v_gene: TRBV5-6

CDR3aa: CASLGVYNEQFF
j_gene: TRBJ2-1
d_gene: -
v_gene: TRBV5-4

CDR3aa: CASSQEIAAHEQFF
j_gene: TRBJ2-1
d_gene: -
v_gene: TRBV4-3

CDR3aa: CASSSLSRADNEQFF
j_gene: TRBJ2-1
d_gene: -
v_gene: TRBV5-1

CDR3aa: CASSLRTGVGSPLHF
j_gene: TRBJ1-6
d_gene: TRBD1
v_gene: TRBV7-9

CDR3aa: CASRPSGGADTQYF
j_gene: TRBJ2-3
d_gene: TRBD2
v_gene: TRBV12-3/TRBV12-4

CDR3aa: CASSPPGQGVSPLHF
j_gene: TRBJ1-6
d_gene: TRBD1
v_gene: TRBV7-9